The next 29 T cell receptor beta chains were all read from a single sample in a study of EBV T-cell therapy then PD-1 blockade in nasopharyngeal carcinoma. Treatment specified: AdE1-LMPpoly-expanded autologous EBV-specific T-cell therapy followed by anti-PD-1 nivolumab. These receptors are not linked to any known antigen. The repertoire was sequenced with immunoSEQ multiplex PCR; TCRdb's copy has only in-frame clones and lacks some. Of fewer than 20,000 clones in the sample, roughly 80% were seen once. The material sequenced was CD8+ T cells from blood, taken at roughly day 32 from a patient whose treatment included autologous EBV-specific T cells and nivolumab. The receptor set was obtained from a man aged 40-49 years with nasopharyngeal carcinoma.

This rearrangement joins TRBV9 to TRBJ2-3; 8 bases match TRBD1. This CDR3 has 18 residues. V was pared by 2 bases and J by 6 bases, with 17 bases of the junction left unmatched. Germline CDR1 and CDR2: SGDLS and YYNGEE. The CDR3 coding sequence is TGTGCCAGCAGCGTCTACCCTGGACAGGGCTTCTTTTTTGATACGCAGTATTTT. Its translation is CASSVYPGQGFFFDTQYF.

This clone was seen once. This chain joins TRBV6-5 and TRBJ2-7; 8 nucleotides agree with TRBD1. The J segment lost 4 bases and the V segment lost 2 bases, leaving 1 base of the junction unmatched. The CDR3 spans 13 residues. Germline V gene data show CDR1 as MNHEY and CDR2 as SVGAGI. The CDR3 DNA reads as TGTGCCAGCAGTTACGACAGGGGTTACGAGCAGTACTTC. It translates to CASSYDRGYEQYF.

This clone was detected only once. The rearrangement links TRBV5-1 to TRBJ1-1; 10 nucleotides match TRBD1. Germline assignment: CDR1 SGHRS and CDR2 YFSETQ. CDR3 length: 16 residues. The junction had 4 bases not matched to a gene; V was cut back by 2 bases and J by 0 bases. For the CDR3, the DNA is TGCGCCAGCAGCTTAAGGACAGGGGGGGTGAACACTGAAGCTTTCTTT. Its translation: CASSLRTGGVNTEAFF.

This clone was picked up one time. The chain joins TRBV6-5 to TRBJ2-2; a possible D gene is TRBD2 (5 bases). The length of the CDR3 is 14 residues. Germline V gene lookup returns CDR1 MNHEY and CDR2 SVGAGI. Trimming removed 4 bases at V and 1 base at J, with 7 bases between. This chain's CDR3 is CASSSGLNTGELFF. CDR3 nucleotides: TGTGCCAGCAGTTCCGGACTGAACACCGGGGAGCTGTTTTTT.

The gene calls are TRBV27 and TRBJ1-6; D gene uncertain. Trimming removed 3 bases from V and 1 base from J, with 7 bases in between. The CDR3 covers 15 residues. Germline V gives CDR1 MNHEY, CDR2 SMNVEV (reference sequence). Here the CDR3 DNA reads TGTGCCAGCAGTTTGGTGGGGTCCTATAATTCACCCCTCCACTTT. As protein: CASSLVGSYNSPLHF.

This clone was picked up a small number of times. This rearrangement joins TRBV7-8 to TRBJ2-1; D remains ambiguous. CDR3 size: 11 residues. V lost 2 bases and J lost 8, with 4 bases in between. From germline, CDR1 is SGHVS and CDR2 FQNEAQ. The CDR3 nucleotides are TGTGCCAGCAGCTTAACGGATGAGCAGTTCTTC. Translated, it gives CASSLTDEQFF.

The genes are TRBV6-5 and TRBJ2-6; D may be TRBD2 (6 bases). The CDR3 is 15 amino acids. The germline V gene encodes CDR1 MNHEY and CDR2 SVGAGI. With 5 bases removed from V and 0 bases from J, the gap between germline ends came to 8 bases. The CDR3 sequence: CASSQTSSGANVLTF. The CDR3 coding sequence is TGTGCCAGCAGTCAGACTAGCTCTGGGGCCAACGTCCTGACTTTC.

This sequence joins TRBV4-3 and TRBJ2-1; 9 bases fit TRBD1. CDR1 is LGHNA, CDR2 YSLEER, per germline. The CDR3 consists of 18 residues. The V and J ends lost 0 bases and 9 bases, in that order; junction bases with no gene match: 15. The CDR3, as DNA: TGCGCCAGCAGCCAAGATCGGGGTGGGGACAGGGTTTTCGGTGAGCAGTTCTTC. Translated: CASSQDRGGDRVFGEQFF.

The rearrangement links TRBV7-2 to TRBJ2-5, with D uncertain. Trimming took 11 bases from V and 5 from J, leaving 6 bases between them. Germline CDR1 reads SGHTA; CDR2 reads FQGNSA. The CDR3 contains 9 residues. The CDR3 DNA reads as TGTGCCCTCTCGGAGACCCAGTACTTC. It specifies CALSETQYF.

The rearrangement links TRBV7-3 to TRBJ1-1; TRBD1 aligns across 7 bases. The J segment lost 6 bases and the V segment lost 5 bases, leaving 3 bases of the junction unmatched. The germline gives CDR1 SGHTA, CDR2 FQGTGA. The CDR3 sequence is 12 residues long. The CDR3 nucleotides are TGTGCCAGCAGCCACGACAGGGCTGAAGCTTTCTTT. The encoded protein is CASSHDRAEAFF.

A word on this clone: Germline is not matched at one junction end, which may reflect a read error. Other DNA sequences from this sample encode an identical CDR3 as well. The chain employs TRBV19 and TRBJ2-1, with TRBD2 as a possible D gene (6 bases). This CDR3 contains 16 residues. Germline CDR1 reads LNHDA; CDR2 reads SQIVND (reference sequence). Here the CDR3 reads CASSIQRRDSYNEQFF. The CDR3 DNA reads TGTGCCAGTAGTATTCAGCGGAGGGACTCCTATAATGAGCAGTTCTTC.

Here the CDR3 DNA reads TGTGCCAGCAGCCTAGAAGGGTTAACTGAAGCTTTCTTT. Protein sequence: CASSLEGLTEAFF. The gene calls are TRBV3-1 (or the pseudogene TRBV3-2) and TRBJ1-1; D remains unclear. V lost 4 bases and J 5 bases, leaving 11 bases between the germline ends. The CDR3 extends over 13 amino acids. Germline V gene data show CDR1 as LGHDT and CDR2 as YNNKEL (reference sequence).

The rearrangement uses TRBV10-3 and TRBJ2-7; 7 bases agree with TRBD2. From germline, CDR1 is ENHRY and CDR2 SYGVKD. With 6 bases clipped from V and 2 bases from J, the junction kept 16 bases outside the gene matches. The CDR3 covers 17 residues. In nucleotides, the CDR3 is TGTGCCATCAGCGGATTAGGGAGGGAGCCAGCTACCTACGAGCAGTACTTC. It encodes CAISGLGREPATYEQYF.

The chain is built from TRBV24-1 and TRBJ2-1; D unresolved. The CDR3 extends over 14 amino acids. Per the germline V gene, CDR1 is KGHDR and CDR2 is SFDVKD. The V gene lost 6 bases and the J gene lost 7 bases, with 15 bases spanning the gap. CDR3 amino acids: CATSLARPWNEQFF. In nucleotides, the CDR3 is TGTGCCACCAGTCTCGCCCGCCCGTGGAATGAGCAGTTCTTC.

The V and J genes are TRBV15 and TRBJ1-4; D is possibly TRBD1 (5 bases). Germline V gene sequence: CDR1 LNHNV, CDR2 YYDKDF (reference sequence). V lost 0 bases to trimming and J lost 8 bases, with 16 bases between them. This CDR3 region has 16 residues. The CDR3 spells CATSRDSTGYEEKLFF. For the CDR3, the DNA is TGTGCCACCAGCAGAGACTCCACAGGATACGAAGAAAAACTGTTTTTT.

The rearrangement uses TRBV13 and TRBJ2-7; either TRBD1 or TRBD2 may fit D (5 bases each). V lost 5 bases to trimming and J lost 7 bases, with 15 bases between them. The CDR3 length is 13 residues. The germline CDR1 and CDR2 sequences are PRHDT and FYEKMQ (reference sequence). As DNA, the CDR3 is TGTGCCAGCAGCGTACCGGGGCCAGGGGAGCAGTACTTC. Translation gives CASSVPGPGEQYF. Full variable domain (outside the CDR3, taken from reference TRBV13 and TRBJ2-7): AAGVIQSPRHLIKEKRETATLKCYPIPRHDTVYWYQQGPGQDPQFLISFYEKMQSDKGSIPDRFSAQQFSDYHSELNMSSLELGDSALYFCASSVPGPGEQYFGPGTRLTVT.

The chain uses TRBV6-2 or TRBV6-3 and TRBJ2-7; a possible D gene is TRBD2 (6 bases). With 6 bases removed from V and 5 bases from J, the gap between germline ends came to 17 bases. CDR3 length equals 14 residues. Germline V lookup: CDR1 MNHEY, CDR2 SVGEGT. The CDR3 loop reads CASSQREVKDEQYF. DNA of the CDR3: TGTGCCAGCAGCCAAAGGGAGGTGAAAGACGAGCAGTACTTC.

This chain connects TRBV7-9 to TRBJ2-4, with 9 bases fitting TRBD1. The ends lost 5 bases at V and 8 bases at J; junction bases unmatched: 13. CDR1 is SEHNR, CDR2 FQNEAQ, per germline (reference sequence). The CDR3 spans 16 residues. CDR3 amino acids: CASSNGQGPRVDIQYF. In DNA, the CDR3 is TGTGCCAGCAGCAACGGACAGGGGCCGAGAGTTGACATTCAGTACTTC. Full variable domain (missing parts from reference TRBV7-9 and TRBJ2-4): DTGVSQNPRHKITKRGQNVTFRCDPISEHNRLYWYRQTLGQGPEFLTYFQNEAQLEKSRLLSDRFSAERPKGSFSTLEIQRTEQGDSAMYLCASSNGQGPRVDIQYFGAGTRLSVL.

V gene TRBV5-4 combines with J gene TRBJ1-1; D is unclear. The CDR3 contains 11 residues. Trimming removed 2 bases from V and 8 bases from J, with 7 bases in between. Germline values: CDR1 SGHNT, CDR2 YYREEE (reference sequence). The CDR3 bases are TGTGCCAGCAGCTTCGCGGGGGAAGCTTTCTTT. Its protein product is CASSFAGEAFF.

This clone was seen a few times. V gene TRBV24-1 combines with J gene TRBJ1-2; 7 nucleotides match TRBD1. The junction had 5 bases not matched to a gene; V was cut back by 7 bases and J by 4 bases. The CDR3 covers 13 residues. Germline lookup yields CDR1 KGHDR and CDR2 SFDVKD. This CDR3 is CATRKTGLYGYTF. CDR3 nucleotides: TGTGCCACCAGAAAGACAGGGCTCTATGGCTACACCTTC.

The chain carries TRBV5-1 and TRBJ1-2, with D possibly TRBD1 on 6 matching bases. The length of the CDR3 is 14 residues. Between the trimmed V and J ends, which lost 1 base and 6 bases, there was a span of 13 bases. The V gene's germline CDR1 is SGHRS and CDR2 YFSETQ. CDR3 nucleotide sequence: TGCGCCAGCAGCTTGTCCAGGGGCCTCGATGGCTACACCTTC. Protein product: CASSLSRGLDGYTF.

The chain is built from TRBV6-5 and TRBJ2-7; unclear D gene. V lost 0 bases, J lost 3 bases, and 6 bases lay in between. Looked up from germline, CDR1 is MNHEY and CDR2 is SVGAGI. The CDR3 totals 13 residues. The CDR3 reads CASSYSIGYEQYF. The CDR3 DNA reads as TGTGCCAGCAGTTACTCGATAGGCTACGAGCAGTACTTC.

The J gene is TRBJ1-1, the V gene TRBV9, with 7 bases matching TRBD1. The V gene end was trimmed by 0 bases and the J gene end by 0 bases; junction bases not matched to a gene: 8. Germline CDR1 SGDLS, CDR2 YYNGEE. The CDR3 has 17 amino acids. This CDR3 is CASSVVPRQGLNTEAFF. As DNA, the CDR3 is TGTGCCAGCAGCGTAGTTCCGAGACAGGGACTGAACACTGAAGCTTTCTTT.

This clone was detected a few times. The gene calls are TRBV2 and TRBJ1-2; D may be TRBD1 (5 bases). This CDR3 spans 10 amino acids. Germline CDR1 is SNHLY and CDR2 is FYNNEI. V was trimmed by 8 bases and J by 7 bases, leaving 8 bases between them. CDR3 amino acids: CASRGGGYTF. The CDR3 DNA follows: TGTGCCAGCCGTGGGGGTGGCTACACCTTC.

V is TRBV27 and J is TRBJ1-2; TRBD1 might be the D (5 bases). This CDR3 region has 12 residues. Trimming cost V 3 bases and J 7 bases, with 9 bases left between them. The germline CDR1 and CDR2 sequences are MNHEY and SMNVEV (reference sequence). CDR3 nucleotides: TGTGCCAGCAGTTTTGCAGGGAGTGGCTACACCTTC. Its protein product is CASSFAGSGYTF.

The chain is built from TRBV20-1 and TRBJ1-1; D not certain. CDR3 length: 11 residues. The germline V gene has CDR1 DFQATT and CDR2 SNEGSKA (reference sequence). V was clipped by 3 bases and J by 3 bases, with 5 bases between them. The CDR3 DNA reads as TGCAGTGCTAGTTTCTACACTGAAGCTTTCTTT. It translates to CSASFYTEAFF.

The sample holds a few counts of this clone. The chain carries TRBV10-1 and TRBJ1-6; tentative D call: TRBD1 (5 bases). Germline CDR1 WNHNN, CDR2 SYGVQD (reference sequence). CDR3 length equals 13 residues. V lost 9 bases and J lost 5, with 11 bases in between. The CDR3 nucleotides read TGCGCCAGTTACAGGCGTCATAATTCACCCCTCCACTTT. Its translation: CASYRRHNSPLHF.

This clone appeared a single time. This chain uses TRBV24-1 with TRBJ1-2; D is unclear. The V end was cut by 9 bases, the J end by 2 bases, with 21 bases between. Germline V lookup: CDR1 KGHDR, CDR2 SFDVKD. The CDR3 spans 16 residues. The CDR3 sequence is CATSSGRQEYNYGYTF. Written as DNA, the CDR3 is TGTGCCACCTCCTCCGGAAGGCAGGAATACAACTATGGCTACACCTTC.

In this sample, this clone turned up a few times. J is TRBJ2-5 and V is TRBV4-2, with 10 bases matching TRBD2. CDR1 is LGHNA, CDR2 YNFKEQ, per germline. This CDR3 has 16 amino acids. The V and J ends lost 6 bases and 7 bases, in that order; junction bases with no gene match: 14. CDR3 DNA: TGTGCCAGCAGTCATACCAAAGCGGGGGGGGCCCCGACCCAGTACTTC. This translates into CASSHTKAGGAPTQYF.